These 17 T cell receptor delta chains came from one sample sequenced in a study of gamma-delta chains in newborns, infants, children. TCRdb re-called the reads via CATT. There are 8,900 or so delta-chain clones in the sample; 1.6% occur only once, and approximately 8% lies in the top ten. The sample taken for sequencing was blood. The receptors derive from a child who was a newborn, infant or young child, either healthy, febrile or measles-vaccinated (not recorded which).

Points on this clone: It may be a read error: a sequence one base away is much more abundant. This rearrangement joins TRDV1 to TRDJ1, with 9 bases matching TRDD3. The trim removed 5 bases at V and 0 bases at J, leaving 22 bases unmatched. CDR3 size: 21 residues. Germline assignment: CDR1 TSWWSYY and CDR2 QGS. The CDR3 coding sequence is TGTGCTCTTGGGCCCTCCTACGCCCCGAGTACTGGGGGACAAAACACCGATAAACTCATCTTT. Translation: CALGPSYAPSTGGQNTDKLIF.

Worth noting for this clone: Just one base apart from a much larger clone, this may be a read error. This same CDR3 is encoded by further DNA sequences in the sample. The rearrangement joins TRDV1 to TRDJ1; TRDD2 aligns across 8 bases. Trimming at V came to 0 bases and at J to 1 base, leaving 19 bases not matched to a gene. From germline, CDR1 is TSWWSYY and CDR2 QGS. CDR3 size: 21 residues. CDR3: CALGELGTFLVSGGRTDKLIF. CDR3 nucleotides: TGTGCTCTTGGGGAACTGGGGACCTTCCTAGTGTCCGGGGGACGCACCGATAAACTCATCTTT.

This clone was picked up a small number of times. This may arise from a read error, as a much more abundant clone is one base away. The CDR3 reads CARDRWGSYTDKLIF. CDR3 in DNA: TGTGCCCGTGACCGCTGGGGGTCATACACCGATAAACTCATCTTT. The chain joins TRDV2 to TRDJ1; 7 bases map to TRDD3. Germline assignment: CDR1 GEAIGNYY and CDR2 EKD. This CDR3 comprises 15 residues.

The sample holds many counts of this clone. This chain joins TRDV2 and TRDJ1, with TRDD3 identical over 13 bases. Germline-derived CDR1 and CDR2 are GEAIGNYY and EKD. V was pared by 3 bases and J by 0 bases, with 15 bases of the junction left unmatched. The CDR3 length is 20 residues. The CDR3 protein is CACDAVATGGYARYTDKLIF. CDR3 coding DNA: TGTGCCTGTGACGCCGTGGCGACTGGGGGATACGCCAGGTACACCGATAAACTCATCTTT.

This clone is labeled medium-sized. Other DNA sequences of this sample code for an identical CDR3. The rearrangement joins TRDV1 to TRDJ1; the D gene is possibly TRDD3 (6 bases). V was pared by 2 bases and J by 0 bases, with 16 bases between. Germline-derived CDR1 and CDR2 are TSWWSYY and QGS. The CDR3 extends over 17 amino acids. In DNA, the CDR3 is TGTGCTCTTGGGGAATTTTATGGGGGCAGGTACACCGATAAACTCATCTTT. Amino acids: CALGEFYGGRYTDKLIF.

Relative to its sample, this clone is medium-sized. The CDR3 loop reads CALGELTSGGYLTAQLFF. CDR3 DNA sequence: TGTGCTCTTGGGGAACTGACTTCTGGGGGATACTTGACAGCACAACTCTTCTTT. The chain carries TRDV1 and TRDJ2, with 11 bases fitting TRDD3. Unmatched junction bases numbered 5, after V lost 0 bases and J lost 2 bases. Per the germline V gene, CDR1 is TSWWSYY and CDR2 is QGS. This CDR3 has 18 amino acids.

This clone was seen a handful of times. This sequence joins TRDV1 and TRDJ1; the match to TRDD3 covers 11 bases. The CDR3 spans 22 residues. Germline trimming cut 0 bases from V and 0 bases from J; bases unmatched to any gene: 18. Germline V gene lookup returns CDR1 TSWWSYY and CDR2 QGS. Here the CDR3 DNA reads TGTGCTCTTGGGGAACTCCATGGCTTACTGGGGGATAGGTGGGGGTACACCGATAAACTCATCTTT. The encoded protein is CALGELHGLLGDRWGYTDKLIF.

A word on this clone: TCRdb pairs this DNA with a much larger clone's protein that differs at residue 13, likely a read error; the protein shown was translated from the DNA. V and J are TRDV2 and TRDJ3, with TRDD3 matching over 7 bases. This CDR3 has 16 residues. Per germline, CDR1 GEAIGNYY and CDR2 EKD. CDR3 region: CACDWGSSWDTRRMFF. CDR3 DNA sequence: TGTGCCTGTGACTGGGGGAGCTCCTGGGACACCCGACGGATGTTTTTC.

This clone is termed medium-sized. The gene calls are TRDV1 and TRDJ3; D may match TRDD2 or TRDD3 (5 bases each). V lost 1 base to trimming and J lost 2 bases, with 30 bases between them. Per germline, CDR1 TSWWSYY and CDR2 QGS. CDR3 length equals 24 residues. The CDR3 DNA is TGTGCTCTTGGGGAACCCTCTTTTCCTGAGAGGGGGTCCCGTTCTACCTGGGACACCCGACAGATGTTTTTC. Translated, it gives CALGEPSFPERGSRSTWDTRQMFF.

This clone was recorded a few times. The translated DNA and TCRdb's protein are not identical at residue 5; the protein here was translated from the DNA. The chain couples TRDV2 to TRDJ2; 7 positions agree with TRDD3. Germline values: CDR1 GEAIGNYY, CDR2 EKD. V was pared by 2 bases and J by 0 bases, with 8 bases of the junction left unmatched. CDR3 size: 17 residues. CDR3 DNA sequence: TGTGCCTGTGACATCGTTGGGGGACCATCTTTGACAGCACAACTCTTCTTT. It is translated as CACDIVGGPSLTAQLFF.

Relative to its sample, this clone is medium-sized. Other DNA sequences in the same sample also yield this CDR3. This chain connects TRDV1 to TRDJ1; possibly TRDD3 for D (6 bases). The germline V gene has CDR1 TSWWSYY and CDR2 QGS. The ends were cut back, 5 bases at V and 0 bases at J, with 22 bases in the middle. The length of the CDR3 is 18 residues. In DNA, the CDR3 is TGTGCTCTTGGGACTCCCTTCGTCCGTACTGGGTACACCGATAAACTCATCTTT. Its translation: CALGTPFVRTGYTDKLIF.

This clone was detected a few times. A much larger clone differs by one base, so this may be a read error. The sample carries other DNA sequences with the same CDR3. The J gene is TRDJ2, the V gene TRDV1, with D possibly TRDD3 on 7 matching bases. The CDR3 runs to 22 residues. V lost 3 bases, J lost 0 bases, and 29 bases lay in between. Per the germline V gene, CDR1 is TSWWSYY and CDR2 is QGS. DNA for the CDR3: TGTGCTCTTGGGGAGCTGTCCTACTTACCCTGGGGGTTAGCGGCTTTGACAGCACAACTCTTCTTT. Its protein product is CALGELSYLPWGLAALTAQLFF.

This clone is medium-sized (0.01 to 0.1%). The chain carries TRDV1 and TRDJ2; no clear D. The CDR3 spans 20 residues. The germline V gene encodes CDR1 TSWWSYY and CDR2 QGS. V was clipped by 2 bases and J by 0 bases, with 22 bases between them. The CDR3 region is CALGESRCQTIHALTAQLFF. CDR3 DNA: TGTGCTCTTGGGGAAAGCCGTTGTCAAACGATCCACGCTTTGACAGCACAACTCTTCTTT.

Remarks on this clone: The protein listed by TCRdb differs at residue 10 from the translated DNA, so the DNA translation is shown. This chain connects TRDV1 to TRDJ1, with TRDD2 as a possible D gene (6 bases). The CDR3 runs 18 residues. V gave up 2 bases and J gave up 0 bases, with 19 bases separating them. The V gene's germline CDR1 is TSWWSYY and CDR2 QGS. CDR3 DNA: TGTGCTCTTGGGGAATCTCCTTCCCTCTCGGATTACACCGATAAACTCATCTTT. It is translated as CALGESPSLSDYTDKLIF.

Concerning this clone itself: The same CDR3 can be traced to other DNA sequences in this sample. V is TRDV1 and J is TRDJ1, with 10 bases that match TRDD3. Germline V gives CDR1 TSWWSYY, CDR2 QGS. The CDR3 has 25 amino acids. V gave up 3 bases and J gave up 0 bases; unmatched junction bases: 31. CDR3 sequence (DNA): TGTGCTCTTGGGGACCCCTCCTACGACCCTTGCCCTTGGGGGATACAAGGCATAAACACCGATAAACTCATCTTT. It encodes CALGDPSYDPCPWGIQGINTDKLIF.

This clone is labeled medium-sized. The gene calls are TRDV1 and TRDJ1, with D hard to call. Per germline, CDR1 TSWWSYY and CDR2 QGS. The CDR3 is 16 residues long. V shed 4 bases and J shed 4 bases, with 19 bases lying between them. The chain's CDR3 is CALGGSIPRGHDKLIF. The CDR3 DNA follows: TGTGCTCTTGGGGGCTCAATCCCGAGGGGTCACGATAAACTCATCTTT.

This clone was observed a handful of times. This DNA's translation and the protein TCRdb lists, from a much larger clone, do not match at residue 15, likely due to a read error; the protein shown is translated from the DNA. Other DNA variants within this sample encode the same CDR3. The V and J genes are TRDV2 and TRDJ3; 9 bases are a match to TRDD3. Germline V gene lookup returns CDR1 GEAIGNYY and CDR2 EKD. The CDR3 covers 17 residues. CDR3 nucleotide sequence: TGTGCCTGCGATTACTGGGGGAGCTCCTGGGACACCCGACAGGTGTTTTTC. Amino acid sequence: CACDYWGSSWDTRQVFF.